This T cell receptor (beta chain) emerged from a study of T cell clones after liver transplantation. Study in general: HCV positivity affected three of eight recipients; the rest lacked autoimmune or viral indications. Patients counted as tolerant after at least one year off all immunosuppression, enzymes not exceeding twice normal. Study findings and constraints: In 5 of 8 subjects, circulating graft-donor-reactive CD4 TCRbeta sequences fell significantly after transplant. A larger donor-reactive than third-party decline suggested partial antigen-specific deletion.

Trimming removed 1 base from V and 4 bases from J; junction bases left unmatched: 2. This CDR3 spans 15 amino acids. Germline assignment: CDR1 SGHTA and CDR2 FQGNSA. On this clone: The antigen is not known.

The protocol was immunoSEQ multiplex PCR, while the TCRdb copy is restricted to in-frame clones and leaves out a portion. This sample carries roughly 100,000 clones, about 86% of them seen once, and the ten largest clones take roughly 2.8%. The chain uses TRBV7-2 and TRBJ2-3; 10 bases map to TRBD2. This TCR derives from a human patient who received a liver transplant. Some of these T cells may belong to the graft donor. Material: CD4+ T cells from blood, obtained approximately 45 months after liver transplant. CDR3 region: CASSLVAGGADTQYF. CDR3 in DNA: TGTGCCAGCAGCTTAGTAGCGGGGGGCGCAGATACGCAGTATTTT. The complete variable domain, with remaining parts taken from reference TRBV7-2 and TRBJ2-3, reads GAGVSQSPSNKVTEKGKDVELRCDPISGHTALYWYRQSLGQGLEFLIYFQGNSAPDKSGLPSDRFSAERTGGSVSTLTIQRTQQEDSAVYLCASSLVAGGADTQYFGPGTRLTVL.